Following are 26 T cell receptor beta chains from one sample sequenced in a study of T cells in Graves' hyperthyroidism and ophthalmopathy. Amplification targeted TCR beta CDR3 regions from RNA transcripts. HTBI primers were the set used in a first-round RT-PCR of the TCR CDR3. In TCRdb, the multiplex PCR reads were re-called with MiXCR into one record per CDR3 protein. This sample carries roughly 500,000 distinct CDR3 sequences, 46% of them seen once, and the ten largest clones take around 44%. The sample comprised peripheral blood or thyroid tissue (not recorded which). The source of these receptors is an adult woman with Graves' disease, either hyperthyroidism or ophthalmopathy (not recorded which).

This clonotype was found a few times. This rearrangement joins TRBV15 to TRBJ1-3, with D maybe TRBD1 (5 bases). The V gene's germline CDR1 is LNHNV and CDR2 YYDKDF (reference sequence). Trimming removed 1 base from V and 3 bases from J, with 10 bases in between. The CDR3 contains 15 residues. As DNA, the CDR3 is TGTGCCACCAGCAGAGCAGGCAGGGTTGGAAACACCATATATTTT. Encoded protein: CATSRAGRVGNTIYF.

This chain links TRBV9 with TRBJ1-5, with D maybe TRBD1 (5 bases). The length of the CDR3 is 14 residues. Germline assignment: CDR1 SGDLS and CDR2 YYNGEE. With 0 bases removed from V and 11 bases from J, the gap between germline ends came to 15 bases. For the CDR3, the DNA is TGTGCCAGCAGCGTAGCCGGGGGGGGAGAGACCCAGCATTTT. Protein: CASSVAGGGETQHF.

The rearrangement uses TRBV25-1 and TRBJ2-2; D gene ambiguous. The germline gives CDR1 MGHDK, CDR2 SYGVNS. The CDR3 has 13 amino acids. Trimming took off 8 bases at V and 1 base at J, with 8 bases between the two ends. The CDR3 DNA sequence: TGTGCCAGCCGGGTGGGGAACACCGGGGAGCTGTTTTTT. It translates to CASRVGNTGELFF.

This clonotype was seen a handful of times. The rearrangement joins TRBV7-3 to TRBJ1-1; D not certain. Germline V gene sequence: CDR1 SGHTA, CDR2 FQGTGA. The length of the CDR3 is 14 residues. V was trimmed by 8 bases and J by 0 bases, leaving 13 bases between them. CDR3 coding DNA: TGTGCCAGCTCACCTTCCGGTCTGAACACTGAAGCTTTCTTT. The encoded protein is CASSPSGLNTEAFF.

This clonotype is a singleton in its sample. In nucleotides, the CDR3 is TGTGCCAGCAGCTTTGGGGTTCCAGAGACCCAGTACTTC. It codes for CASSFGVPETQYF. The V gene is TRBV7-8, the J gene TRBJ2-5; D is ambiguous. This CDR3 region has 13 residues. V lost 3 bases and J 4 bases, leaving 9 bases between the germline ends. The germline gives CDR1 SGHVS, CDR2 FQNEAQ.

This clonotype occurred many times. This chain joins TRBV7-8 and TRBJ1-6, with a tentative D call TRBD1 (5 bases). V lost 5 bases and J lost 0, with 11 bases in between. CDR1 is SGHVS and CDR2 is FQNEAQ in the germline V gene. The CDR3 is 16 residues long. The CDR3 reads CASSVGQSSYNSPLHF. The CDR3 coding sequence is TGTGCCAGCAGCGTTGGACAAAGCTCCTATAATTCACCCCTCCACTTT.

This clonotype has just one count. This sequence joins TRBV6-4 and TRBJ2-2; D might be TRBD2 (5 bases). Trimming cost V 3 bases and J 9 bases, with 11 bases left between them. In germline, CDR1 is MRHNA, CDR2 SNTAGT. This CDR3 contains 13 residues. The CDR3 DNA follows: TGTGCCAGCAGTGAAGACCGGGATCGGGAGCTGTTTTTT. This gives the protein CASSEDRDRELFF.

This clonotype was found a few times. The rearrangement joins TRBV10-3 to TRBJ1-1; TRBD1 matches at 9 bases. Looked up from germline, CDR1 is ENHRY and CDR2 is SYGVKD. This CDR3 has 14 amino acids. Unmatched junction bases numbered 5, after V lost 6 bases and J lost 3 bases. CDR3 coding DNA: TGTGCCATCAGCGGACAGGGGTGGGACACTGAAGCTTTCTTT. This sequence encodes CAISGQGWDTEAFF.

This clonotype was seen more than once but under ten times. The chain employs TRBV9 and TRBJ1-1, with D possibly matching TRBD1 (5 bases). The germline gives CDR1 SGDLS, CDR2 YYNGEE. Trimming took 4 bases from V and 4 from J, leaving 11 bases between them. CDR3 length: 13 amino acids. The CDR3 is CASSPPGGTEAFF. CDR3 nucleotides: TGTGCCAGCAGCCCCCCTGGGGGCACTGAAGCTTTCTTT.

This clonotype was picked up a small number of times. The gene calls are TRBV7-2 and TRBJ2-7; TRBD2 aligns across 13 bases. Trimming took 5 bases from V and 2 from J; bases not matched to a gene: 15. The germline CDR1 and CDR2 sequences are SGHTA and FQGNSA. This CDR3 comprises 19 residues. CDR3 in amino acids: CASSDSFPPLAGGPYEQYF. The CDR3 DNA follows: TGTGCCAGCAGCGATTCCTTCCCCCCACTAGCGGGAGGGCCCTACGAGCAGTACTTC. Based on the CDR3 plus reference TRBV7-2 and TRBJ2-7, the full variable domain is GAGVSQSPSNKVTEKGKDVELRCDPISGHTALYWYRQSLGQGLEFLIYFQGNSAPDKSGLPSDRFSAERTGGSVSTLTIQRTQQEDSAVYLCASSDSFPPLAGGPYEQYFGPGTRLTVT.

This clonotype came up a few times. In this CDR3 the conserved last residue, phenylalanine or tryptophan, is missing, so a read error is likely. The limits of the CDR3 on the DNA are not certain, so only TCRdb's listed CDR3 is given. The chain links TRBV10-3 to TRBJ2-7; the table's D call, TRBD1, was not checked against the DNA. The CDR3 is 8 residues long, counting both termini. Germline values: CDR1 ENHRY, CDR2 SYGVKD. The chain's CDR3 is CAISERDR.

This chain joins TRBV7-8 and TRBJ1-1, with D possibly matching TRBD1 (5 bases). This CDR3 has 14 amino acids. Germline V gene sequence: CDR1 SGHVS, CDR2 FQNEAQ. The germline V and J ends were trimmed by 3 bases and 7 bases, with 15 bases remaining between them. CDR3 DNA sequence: TGTGCCAGCAGCTTGTTGGGGCTAGCGGGTGAAGCTTTCTTT. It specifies CASSLLGLAGEAFF.

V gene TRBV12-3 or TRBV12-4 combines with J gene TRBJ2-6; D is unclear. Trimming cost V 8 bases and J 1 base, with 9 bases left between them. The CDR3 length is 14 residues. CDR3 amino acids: CASAGASGANVLTF. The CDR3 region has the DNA TGTGCCAGCGCCGGAGCGTCTGGGGCCAACGTCCTGACTTTC.

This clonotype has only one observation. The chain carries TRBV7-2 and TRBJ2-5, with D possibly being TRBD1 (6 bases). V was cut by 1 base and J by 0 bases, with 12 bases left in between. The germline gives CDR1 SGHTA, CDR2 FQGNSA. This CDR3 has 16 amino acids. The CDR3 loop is CASSLVFRGNQETQYF. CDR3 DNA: TGTGCCAGCAGCTTAGTCTTCAGGGGCAACCAAGAGACCCAGTACTTC. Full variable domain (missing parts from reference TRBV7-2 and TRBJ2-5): GAGVSQSPSNKVTEKGKDVELRCDPISGHTALYWYRQSLGQGLEFLIYFQGNSAPDKSGLPSDRFSAERTGGSVSTLTIQRTQQEDSAVYLCASSLVFRGNQETQYFGPGTRLLVL.

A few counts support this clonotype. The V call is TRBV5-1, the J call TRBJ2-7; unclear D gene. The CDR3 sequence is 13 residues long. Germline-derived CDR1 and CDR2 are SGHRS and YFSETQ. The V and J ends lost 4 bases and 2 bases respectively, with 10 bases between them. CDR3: CASSSSPAYEQYF. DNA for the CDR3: TGCGCCAGCAGCAGTAGTCCAGCCTACGAGCAGTACTTC.

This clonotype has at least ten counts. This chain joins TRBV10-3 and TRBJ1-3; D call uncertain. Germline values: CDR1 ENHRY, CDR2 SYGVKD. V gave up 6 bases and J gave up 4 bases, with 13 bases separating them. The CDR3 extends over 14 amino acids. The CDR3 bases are TGTGCCATCAGGCCAACAGATAAAGGAAACACCATATATTTT. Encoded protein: CAIRPTDKGNTIYF.

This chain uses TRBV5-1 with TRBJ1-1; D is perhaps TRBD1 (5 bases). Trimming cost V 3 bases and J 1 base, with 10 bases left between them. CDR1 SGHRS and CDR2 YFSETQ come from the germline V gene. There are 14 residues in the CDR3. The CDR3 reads CASSYQTGNTEAFF. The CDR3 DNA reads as TGCGCCAGCAGCTATCAAACAGGGAACACTGAAGCTTTCTTT. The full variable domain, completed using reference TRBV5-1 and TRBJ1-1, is KAGVTQTPRYLIKTRGQQVTLSCSPISGHRSVSWYQQTPGQGLQFLFEYFSETQRNKGNFPGRFSGRQFSNSRSEMNVSTLELGDSALYLCASSYQTGNTEAFFGQGTRLTVV.

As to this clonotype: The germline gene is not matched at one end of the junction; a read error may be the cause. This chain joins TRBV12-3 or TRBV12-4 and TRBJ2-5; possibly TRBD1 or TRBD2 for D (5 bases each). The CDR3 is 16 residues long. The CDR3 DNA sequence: TGTGCCAGCAGTTTAGGGGGGAGATCGGAGCTGAAGACACAGTACTTC. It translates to CASSLGGRSELKTQYF.

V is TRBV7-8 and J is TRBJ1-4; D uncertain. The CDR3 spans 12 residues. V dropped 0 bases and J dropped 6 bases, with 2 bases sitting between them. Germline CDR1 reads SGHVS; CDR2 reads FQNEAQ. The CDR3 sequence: CASSLADEKLFF. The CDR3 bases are TGTGCCAGCAGCTTAGCAGATGAAAAACTGTTTTTT.

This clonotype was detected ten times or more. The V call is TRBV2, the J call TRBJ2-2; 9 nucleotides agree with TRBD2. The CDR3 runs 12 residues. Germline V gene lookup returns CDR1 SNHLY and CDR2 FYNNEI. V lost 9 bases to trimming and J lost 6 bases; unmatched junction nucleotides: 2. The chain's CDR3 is CARRLAAGELFF. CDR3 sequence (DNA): TGTGCCAGACGACTAGCGGCCGGGGAGCTGTTTTTT.

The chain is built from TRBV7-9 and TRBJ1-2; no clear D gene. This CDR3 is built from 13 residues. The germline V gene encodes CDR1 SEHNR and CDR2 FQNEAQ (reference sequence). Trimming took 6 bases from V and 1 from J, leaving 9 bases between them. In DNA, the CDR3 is TGTGCCAGCAGATTAACAGATAACTATGGCTACACCTTC. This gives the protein CASRLTDNYGYTF.

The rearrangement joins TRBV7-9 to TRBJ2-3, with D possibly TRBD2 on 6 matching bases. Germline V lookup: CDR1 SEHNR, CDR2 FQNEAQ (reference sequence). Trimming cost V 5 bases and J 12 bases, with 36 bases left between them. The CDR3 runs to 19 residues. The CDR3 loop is CASSLPTGAVGRGEETQYF. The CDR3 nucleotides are TGTGCCAGCAGCCTACCGACGGGCGCTGTCGGGAGAGGGGAAGAGACCCAGTATTTT. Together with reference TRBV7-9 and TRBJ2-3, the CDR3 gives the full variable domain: DTGVSQNPRHKITKRGQNVTFRCDPISEHNRLYWYRQTLGQGPEFLTYFQNEAQLEKSRLLSDRFSAERPKGSFSTLEIQRTEQGDSAMYLCASSLPTGAVGRGEETQYFGPGTRLTVL.

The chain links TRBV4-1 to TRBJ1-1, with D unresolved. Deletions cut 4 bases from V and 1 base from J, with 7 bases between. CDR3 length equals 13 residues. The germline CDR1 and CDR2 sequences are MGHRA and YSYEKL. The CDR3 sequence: CASSRFGNTEAFF. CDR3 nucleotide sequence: TGCGCCAGCAGCCGTTTCGGGAACACTGAAGCTTTCTTT.

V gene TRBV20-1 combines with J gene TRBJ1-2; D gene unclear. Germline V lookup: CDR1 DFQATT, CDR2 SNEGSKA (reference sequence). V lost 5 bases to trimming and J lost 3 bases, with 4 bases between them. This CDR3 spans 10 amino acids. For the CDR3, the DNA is TGCAGTGCTTTTGACTATGGCTACACCTTC. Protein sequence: CSAFDYGYTF.

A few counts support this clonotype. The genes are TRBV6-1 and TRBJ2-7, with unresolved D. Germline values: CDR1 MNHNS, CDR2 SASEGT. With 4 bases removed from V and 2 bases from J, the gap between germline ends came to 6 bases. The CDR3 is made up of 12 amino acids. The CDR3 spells CASSGATYEQYF. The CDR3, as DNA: TGTGCCAGCAGTGGGGCAACCTACGAGCAGTACTTC.

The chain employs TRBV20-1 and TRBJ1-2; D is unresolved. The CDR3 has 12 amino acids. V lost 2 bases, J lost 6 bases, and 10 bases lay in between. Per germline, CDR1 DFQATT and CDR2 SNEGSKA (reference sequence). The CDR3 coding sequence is TGCAGTGCTAGAACAGAGCTGCATGGCTACACCTTC. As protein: CSARTELHGYTF.